Following are 30 T cell receptor beta chains from one sample sequenced in a study of cytomegalovirus exposure and HLA in healthy donors. Primers for the PCR totalled 60 Vbeta and 13 Jbeta. Clones were sequenced by immunoSEQ multiplex PCR, and TCRdb holds only the in-frame ones, with some missing. The sample holds about 160,000 clones, about 80% seen once. Sequenced input: PBMCs. The receptors originated from a girl aged 10 to 17 in good health and CMV-seropositive.

The rearrangement uses TRBV27 and TRBJ2-3, with D uncertain. CDR1 and CDR2 from the germline V gene are MNHEY and SMNVEV (reference sequence). V lost 4 bases, J lost 1 base, and 6 bases lay in between. This CDR3 has 13 amino acids. DNA for the CDR3: TGTGCCAGCAGTTCCACACGCACAGATACGCAGTATTTT. It is translated as CASSSTRTDTQYF.

This clone was recorded a few times. The chain recombines TRBV7-8 with TRBJ2-7, with D perhaps matching TRBD2 (6 bases). Trimming pared 3 bases from V and 1 base from J, leaving 13 bases between. Germline loops: CDR1 SGHVS, CDR2 FQNEAQ. The CDR3 extends over 15 amino acids. The CDR3 bases are TGTGCCAGCAGCTTGCGCTGGGGACTTTCCTACGAGCAGTACTTC. Its protein product is CASSLRWGLSYEQYF.

The chain employs TRBV5-6 and TRBJ2-3; D not certain. CDR1 is SGHDT, CDR2 YYEEEE, per germline. The CDR3 runs 15 residues. V gave up 3 bases and J gave up 2 bases, with 13 bases separating them. In nucleotides, the CDR3 is TGTGCCAGCAGCTCCGGGTTAGGTCCCACAGATACGCAGTATTTT. Its protein is CASSSGLGPTDTQYF.

CDR3 sequence: CASHPGQGPTGELFF. The DNA for the CDR3 is TGTGCCAGTCATCCGGGACAGGGGCCCACCGGGGAGCTGTTTTTT. The chain carries TRBV7-9 and TRBJ2-2; 10 positions agree with TRBD1. Trimming at V came to 9 bases and at J to 4 bases, leaving 8 bases not matched to a gene. The CDR3 loop spans 15 amino acids. Germline assignment: CDR1 SEHNR and CDR2 FQNEAQ (reference sequence).

The chain uses TRBV6-5 and TRBJ2-3; possibly TRBD1 for D (5 bases). Trimming took 6 bases from V and 0 from J, leaving 10 bases between them. The germline gives CDR1 MNHEY, CDR2 SVGAGI. The CDR3 contains 14 residues. Written as DNA, the CDR3 is TGTGCCAGCAGCCGAGGACAAAGCACAGATACGCAGTATTTT. This translates into CASSRGQSTDTQYF.

A few counts support this clone. The CDR3 DNA reads TGCGCCAGCAGCCACGGACTAGCGGGAGGACTTTACAATGAGCAGTTCTTC. Residues: CASSHGLAGGLYNEQFF. The V gene is TRBV5-1, the J gene TRBJ2-1; 14 positions agree with TRBD2. The ends lost 4 bases at V and 4 bases at J; junction bases unmatched: 7. CDR3 size: 17 residues. Germline V CDR1 and CDR2: SGHRS, YFSETQ.

V gene TRBV28 combines with J gene TRBJ1-1; D is perhaps TRBD1 (6 bases). Germline V gene sequence: CDR1 MDHEN, CDR2 SYDVKM. Trimming left V 4 bases short and J 6 bases short, with 18 bases between. The CDR3 is made up of 15 amino acids. The CDR3 DNA reads as TGTGCCAGCAGTTCGTACAGGGTCTTTGGAGCTGAAGCTTTCTTT. Protein: CASSSYRVFGAEAFF.

This chain uses TRBV4-1 with TRBJ1-1; a weak D match, TRBD1 (6 bases). The germline V and J ends were trimmed by 3 bases and 1 base, with 9 bases remaining between them. Germline CDR1 MGHRA, CDR2 YSYEKL. The CDR3 is 14 residues long. CDR3 amino acids: CASSHQDRNTEAFF. The DNA for the CDR3 is TGCGCCAGCAGCCACCAGGACAGGAACACTGAAGCTTTCTTT.

This clone was detected only a few times. The chain combines TRBV2 with TRBJ1-2; 10 bases fit TRBD1. J lost 11 bases, V lost 1 base, and 4 bases had no gene match. Germline V gene sequence: CDR1 SNHLY, CDR2 FYNNEI. The CDR3 is 13 amino acids. The CDR3 spells CASSEVGQGEYTF. As DNA, the CDR3 is TGTGCCAGCAGTGAAGTCGGACAGGGGGAGTACACCTTC.

This clone was seen more than once but under ten times. V usage is TRBV28 and J usage is TRBJ2-2; 10 bases are a match to TRBD2. Germline CDR1 MDHEN, CDR2 SYDVKM. There are 18 residues in the CDR3. V was clipped by 3 bases and J by 3 bases; unmatched bases: 10. CDR3 DNA: TGTGCCAGCAGTTTCTTCCGCACAGGACTAGCGGACACCGGGGAGCTGTTTTTT. This encodes CASSFFRTGLADTGELFF.

This clone was detected only once. V gene TRBV27 combines with J gene TRBJ2-2, with a weak D call TRBD1 (5 bases). Germline CDR1 is MNHEY and CDR2 is SMNVEV (reference sequence). CDR3 length: 15 residues. V lost 0 bases, J lost 0 bases, and 5 bases lay in between. CDR3 sequence reads: CASSLSGANTGELFF. CDR3 in DNA: TGTGCCAGCAGTTTATCAGGGGCGAACACCGGGGAGCTGTTTTTT.

The rearrangement uses TRBV20-1 and TRBJ1-2; possible D gene TRBD1, 5 bases. There are 11 residues in the CDR3. Trimming stripped 7 bases from V and 5 bases from J, with 11 bases between. CDR1 DFQATT and CDR2 SNEGSKA come from the germline V gene (reference sequence). This CDR3 reads CSVVRDYGYTF. The CDR3, as DNA: TGCAGTGTCGTCAGGGATTATGGCTACACCTTC.

The chain carries TRBV6-1 and TRBJ2-7, with TRBD2 identical over 14 bases. Germline V gene lookup returns CDR1 MNHNS and CDR2 SASEGT. J lost 4 bases, V lost 1 base, and 3 bases had no gene match. CDR3 size: 16 residues. CDR3 in amino acids: CASSEGLAGGLYEQYF. CDR3 DNA: TGTGCCAGCAGTGAAGGACTAGCGGGAGGGTTATACGAGCAGTACTTC.

The rearrangement joins TRBV27 to TRBJ1-1; TRBD1 matches 8 bases. The CDR3 spans 15 residues. Germline-derived CDR1 and CDR2 are MNHEY and SMNVEV (reference sequence). Trimming at V came to 3 bases and at J to 3 bases, leaving 6 bases not matched to a gene. The CDR3: CASSLDRAAYTEAFF. CDR3 DNA: TGTGCCAGCAGTTTGGACAGGGCTGCGTACACTGAAGCTTTCTTT.

This chain's CDR3 is CAWSVRASGRAWSETQYF. CDR3 in DNA: TGTGCCTGGAGTGTACGGGCTAGCGGGAGGGCCTGGAGTGAGACCCAGTACTTC. This sequence joins TRBV30 and TRBJ2-5; 12 nucleotides align to TRBD2. The CDR3 consists of 18 residues. Germline lookup yields CDR1 GTSNPN and CDR2 SVGIG (reference sequence). V gave up 0 bases and J gave up 5 bases; unmatched junction bases: 13.

V is TRBV2 and J is TRBJ2-7, with D possibly being TRBD1 (6 bases). Germline-derived CDR1 and CDR2 are SNHLY and FYNNEI. V lost 3 bases, J lost 2 bases, and 11 bases lay in between. The CDR3 has 14 amino acids. The CDR3 region has the DNA TGTGCCAGCAGTGAGGAACAGGGCCCCTACGAGCAGTACTTC. It yields the protein CASSEEQGPYEQYF.

This clone occurred once. This sequence joins TRBV5-1 and TRBJ2-7; possibly TRBD2 for D (5 bases). This CDR3 comprises 14 residues. Trimming shortened V by 0 bases and J by 2 bases, and 9 bases separated the two germline ends. CDR1 is SGHRS, CDR2 YFSETQ, per germline. CDR3 coding DNA: TGCGCCAGCAGCTTGGACGACTATACCTACGAGCAGTACTTC. This codes for CASSLDDYTYEQYF.

This chain links TRBV2 with TRBJ1-2; D gene uncertain. Germline V CDR1 and CDR2: SNHLY, FYNNEI. Between the trimmed V and J ends, which lost 2 bases and 1 base, there was a span of 8 bases. The CDR3 length is 14 residues. This CDR3 reads CASSERQVNYGYTF. The DNA of the CDR3 is TGTGCCAGCAGTGAACGGCAGGTTAACTATGGCTACACCTTC. The whole variable domain, remainder taken from reference TRBV2 and TRBJ1-2, is EPEVTQTPSHQVTQMGQEVILRCVPISNHLYFYWYRQILGQKVEFLVSFYNNEISEKSEIFDDQFSVERPDGSNFTLKIRSTKLEDSAMYFCASSERQVNYGYTFGSGTRLTVV.

The chain links TRBV7-2 to TRBJ2-6; a possible D gene is TRBD1 (5 bases). CDR1 and CDR2 (germline): SGHTA, FQGNSA. V was pared by 8 bases and J by 1 base, with 9 bases between. The length of the CDR3 is 14 residues. CDR3 bases: TGTGCCAGCTTCCGACAGTCTGGGGCCAACGTCCTGACTTTC. The encoded protein is CASFRQSGANVLTF.

Regarding this clone: Within the sample, other DNA sequences also encode this same CDR3. V usage is TRBV27 and J usage is TRBJ1-1; D not certain. The CDR3 is 14 amino acids. Germline V gene lookup returns CDR1 MNHEY and CDR2 SMNVEV (reference sequence). With 5 bases removed from V and 1 base from J, the gap between germline ends came to 11 bases. Written as DNA, the CDR3 is TGTGCCAGCAGTACCCAACGCAGGAACACTGAAGCTTTCTTT. It is translated as CASSTQRRNTEAFF.

V is TRBV25-1 and J is TRBJ1-1, with D perhaps matching TRBD1 (5 bases). CDR3 length: 14 residues. Germline CDR1 reads MGHDK; CDR2 reads SYGVNS. Deletions cut 8 bases from V and 2 bases from J, with 15 bases between. Here the CDR3 DNA reads TGTGCCAGCGGGTTGGGGGGTTCAAACACTGAAGCTTTCTTT. As protein: CASGLGGSNTEAFF.

The rearrangement links TRBV28 to TRBJ1-1, with a tentative D call TRBD1 (5 bases). Germline lookup yields CDR1 MDHEN and CDR2 SYDVKM. V was trimmed by 9 bases and J by 4 bases, leaving 9 bases between them. This CDR3 is 11 amino acids long. The CDR3, as DNA: TGTGCCAGTGTGGGGCTCACTGAAGCTTTCTTT. This gives the protein CASVGLTEAFF.

The V and J genes are TRBV5-4 and TRBJ1-1, with a possible D match to TRBD1 (6 bases). Trimming left V 5 bases short and J 1 base short, with 12 bases between. The CDR3 has 14 amino acids. Germline V gives CDR1 SGHNT, CDR2 YYREEE (reference sequence). The CDR3, as DNA: TGTGCCAGCAGTGGGCGGGGGGCGAACACTGAAGCTTTCTTT. This sequence encodes CASSGRGANTEAFF. Based on the CDR3 plus reference TRBV5-4 and TRBJ1-1, the full variable domain is ETGVTQSPTHLIKTRGQQVTLRCSSQSGHNTVSWYQQALGQGPQFIFQYYREEENGRGNFPPRFSGLQFPNYSSELNVNALELDDSALYLCASSGRGANTEAFFGQGTRLTVV.

In its sample, this clone was seen a few times. V usage is TRBV27 and J usage is TRBJ2-3, with a weak D call TRBD2 (6 bases). V was pared by 6 bases and J by 2 bases, with 12 bases between. Looked up from germline, CDR1 is MNHEY and CDR2 is SMNVEV (reference sequence). This CDR3 spans 14 amino acids. The CDR3 reads CASRGDWSTDTQYF. The DNA of the CDR3 is TGTGCCAGCAGGGGGGACTGGTCCACAGATACGCAGTATTTT.

The chain uses TRBV18 and TRBJ2-7; 9 bases agree with TRBD2. V was clipped by 4 bases and J by 5 bases; unmatched bases: 6. The CDR3 sequence is 14 residues long. CDR1 and CDR2 (germline): KGHSH, LQKENI. The CDR3 loop is CASSLSGSPNEQYF. The CDR3 coding sequence is TGTGCCAGCTCACTTAGCGGGAGCCCCAACGAGCAGTACTTC.

V gene TRBV29-1 combines with J gene TRBJ2-3, with 8 bases matching TRBD1. This CDR3 contains 15 residues. With V trimmed by 7 bases and J by 5 bases, 14 bases remained unmatched. Germline CDR1 is SQVTM and CDR2 is ANQGSEA. The CDR3: CSASDRDLFGDTQYF. The CDR3 DNA follows: TGCAGCGCCTCGGACAGGGATCTCTTTGGAGATACGCAGTATTTT.

The chain links TRBV27 to TRBJ2-3; 9 positions match TRBD2. The CDR3 consists of 15 residues. V was clipped by 3 bases and J by 3 bases; unmatched bases: 4. The V gene's germline CDR1 is MNHEY and CDR2 SMNVEV (reference sequence). Here the CDR3 DNA reads TGTGCCAGCAGTTTCGCGGGAGGGATAACAGATACGCAGTATTTT. Amino acid sequence: CASSFAGGITDTQYF.

The chain carries TRBV30 and TRBJ2-3, with D tentatively TRBD2 (6 bases). Per germline, CDR1 GTSNPN and CDR2 SVGIG (reference sequence). The CDR3 length is 13 residues. Trimming shortened V by 5 bases and J by 3 bases, and 12 bases separated the two germline ends. For the CDR3, the DNA is TGTGCCTGGGACGGGGGAAATACAGATACGCAGTATTTT. Amino acid sequence: CAWDGGNTDTQYF.

The chain combines TRBV2 with TRBJ1-5; D ambiguous. Germline values: CDR1 SNHLY, CDR2 FYNNEI. Trimming cost V 7 bases and J 0 bases, with 13 bases left between them. The CDR3 extends over 15 amino acids. The DNA of the CDR3 is TGTGCCAGCAAGACCCCGGGAGTTAGCAATCAGCCCCAGCATTTT. It specifies CASKTPGVSNQPQHF. Looking up the rest from reference TRBV2 and TRBJ1-5 gives the full variable domain: EPEVTQTPSHQVTQMGQEVILRCVPISNHLYFYWYRQILGQKVEFLVSFYNNEISEKSEIFDDQFSVERPDGSNFTLKIRSTKLEDSAMYFCASKTPGVSNQPQHFGDGTRLSIL.

This clone appeared a single time. The rearrangement links TRBV5-1 to TRBJ2-7, with 8 bases fitting TRBD1. V shed 4 bases and J 3 bases; nucleotides not matched to a gene: 6. Germline assignment: CDR1 SGHRS and CDR2 YFSETQ. The CDR3 runs 14 residues. The CDR3 spells CASSLSTGGYEQYF. The CDR3 DNA reads TGCGCCAGCAGCCTATCCACAGGGGGCTACGAGCAGTACTTC.